This TCR beta chain stems from a study of CD8 T cells in Susac syndrome. As for this clonotype: The antigen remains undetermined.

This CDR3 has 14 residues. From germline, CDR1 is KGHSH and CDR2 LQKENI. Trimming removed 0 bases at V and 2 bases at J, with 8 bases between. Study conclusions and caveats: TEMRA cells and active patients showed peak Susac CD8+ clonal expansion.

Reverse transcription of roughly 0.45 to 1 ug RNA was performed with random hexamers. It was immunoSEQ multiplex PCR that amplified TCR beta CDR3 across 54 Vbeta and 13 Jbeta. One entry per CDR3 protein, called by TCRdb with MiXCR from the immunoSEQ multiplex PCR reads. Altogether some 50,000 distinct CDR3 sequences are present, just under 95% being singletons, with the ten largest covering 0.75%. This receptor was obtained from a human donor with Susac syndrome. Sequencing was performed on CD8+ T cells from PBMCs. V usage is TRBV18 and J usage is TRBJ2-7, with unresolved D. CDR3 in amino acids: CASSPPDIPYEQYF. The CDR3 nucleotides are TGTGCCAGCTCACCACCTGACATTCCCTACGAGCAGTACTTC.